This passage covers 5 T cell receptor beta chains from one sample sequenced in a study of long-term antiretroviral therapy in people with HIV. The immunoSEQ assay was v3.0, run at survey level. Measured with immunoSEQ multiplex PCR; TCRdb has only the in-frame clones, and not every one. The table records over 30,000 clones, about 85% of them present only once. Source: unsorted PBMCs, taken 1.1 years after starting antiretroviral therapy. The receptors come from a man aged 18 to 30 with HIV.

CDR3 in DNA: TGTGCCAGCAGTTACGACAGGGTTGAGACCCAGTACTTC. This translates into CASSYDRVETQYF. The chain is built from TRBV6-5 and TRBJ2-5; 7 bases are shared with TRBD1. Losses at the gene ends were 2 bases for V and 5 bases for J; bases not matched to a gene: 2. Germline V CDR1 and CDR2: MNHEY, SVGAGI. This CDR3 contains 13 residues.

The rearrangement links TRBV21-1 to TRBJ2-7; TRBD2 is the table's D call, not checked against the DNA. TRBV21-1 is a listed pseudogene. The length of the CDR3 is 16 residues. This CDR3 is CASSPTSGRALGEQYF. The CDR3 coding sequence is TGTGCCAGCAGCCCGACTAGCGGGAGGGCCTTGGGCGAGCAGTACTTC.

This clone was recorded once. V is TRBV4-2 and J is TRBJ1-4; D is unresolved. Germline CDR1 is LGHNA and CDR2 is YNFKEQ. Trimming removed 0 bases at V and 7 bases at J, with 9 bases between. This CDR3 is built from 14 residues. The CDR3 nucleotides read TGTGCCAGCAGCCAAGAAAACTGGGGTGAAAAACTGTTTTTT. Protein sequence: CASSQENWGEKLFF.

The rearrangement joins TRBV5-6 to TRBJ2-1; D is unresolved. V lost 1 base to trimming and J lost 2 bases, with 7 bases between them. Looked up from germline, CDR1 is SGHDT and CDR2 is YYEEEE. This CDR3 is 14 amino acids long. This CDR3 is CASSLRGTYNEQFF. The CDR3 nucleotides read TGTGCCAGCAGCTTGCGCGGAACCTACAATGAGCAGTTCTTC.

In nucleotides, the CDR3 is TGCGCCAGCAGCTTTACAGGGTCCTACGAGCAGTACTTC. Translation: CASSFTGSYEQYF. The V gene is TRBV5-1, the J gene TRBJ2-7; D is perhaps TRBD1 (6 bases). CDR1 is SGHRS, CDR2 YFSETQ, per germline. The CDR3 contains 13 residues. V lost 2 bases, J lost 1 base, and 7 bases lay in between.